A selection of T cell receptor beta chains follows, all from one sample in a study of shared clonotypes between healthy human individuals. Clones were read by immunoSEQ multiplex PCR, and TCRdb kept only the in-frame ones, dropping some. This repertoire shows around 1,100,000 clones, approximately 80% found once; its top ten account for approximately 0.95%. Sequencing was performed on memory CD4+ T cells from PBMCs. These receptors originate from a man aged 18 to 30 in good health. Some clones in this sample may be carry-over from other donors' samples. Both conserved end residues are part of each CDR3.

TRBJ1-4 TRBV7-6 CASSATGKEKLFF
TRBJ2-7 TRBV6-1 CASSASGANNEQYF
TRBJ2-2 TRBV7-2 CASSSDPLATGELFF
TRBJ2-5 TRBV5-1 CASSGLAGDGETQYF
TRBJ1-5 TRBV30 CAWSVQGQPQHF
TRBJ2-5 TRBV5-1 CASSLLPGASGSVETQYF
TRBJ1-2 TRBV30 CAWSVGGGYTF
TRBJ2-7 TRBV11-2 CASSTGQVSYEQYF
TRBJ1-1 TRBV29-1 CSVDRPPGGTEAFF
TRBJ1-1 TRBV18 CASSPQGTGAAAEAFF
TRBJ2-7 TRBV9 CASSPRETPYEQYF
TRBJ1-4 TRBV7-6 CASSKGTSPREKLFF
TRBJ2-3 TRBV18 CASSATGVPDTQYF
TRBJ2-5 TRBV7-2 CASSLAHDTQYF
TRBJ2-5 TRBV7-7 CASSLEVASGSKETQYF
TRBJ2-3 TRBV12-5 CASGLAGGPGDTQYF
TRBJ2-3 TRBV18 CASSPSGQGITDTQYF
TRBJ1-2 TRBV4-1 CASSQNRGSDGYTF
TRBJ2-7 TRBV19 CASSIDLTGREQYF
TRBJ2-2 TRBV7-2 CASSLPNTGELFF
TRBJ2-1 TRBV7-6 CASSPLAGVYNEQFF
TRBJ1-2 TRBV19 CASSTAGIFYGYTF
TRBJ1-1 TRBV6-6 CASSLGGANTEAFF
TRBJ2-1 TRBV5-1 CASAEAGGTYNEQFF
TRBJ1-4 TRBV4-3 CASSPSPRWREKLFF
TRBJ1-2 TRBV28 CASSFQEGYGYTF
TRBJ2-1 TRBV18 CASSRGLAGDNEQFF
TRBJ2-1 TRBV7-8 CASSSDGWDTQPGEQFF
TRBJ2-1 TRBV28 CASSFLVAASGRPGEQFF
TRBJ2-5 TRBV19 CASSRGAQETQYF
TRBJ1-2 TRBV19 CASRDRGGNYGYTF
TRBJ1-1 TRBV10-1 CASRQLMNTEAFF
TRBJ2-7 TRBV18 CASSPLGTGFYEQYF
TRBJ2-2 TRBV19 CASSGRRGTGELFF
TRBJ2-1 TRBV7-9 CASSLTAHEQFF
TRBJ1-2 TRBV28 CASSSSPGQAPNYGYTF
TRBJ2-5 TRBV7-3 CASSLGGGGETQYF
TRBJ1-5 TRBV25-1 CASSGRDRGNQPQHF
TRBJ2-1 TRBV28 CASRRDSSRNEQFF
TRBJ2-5 TRBV5-1 CASSLGMNTGETQYF